This is a list of T cell receptor beta chains from one sample in a study of PD-1 blockade in classical Hodgkin lymphoma. Assay used: immunoSEQ multiplex PCR; TCRdb lists only in-frame clones, some missing. The data show about 47,000 clones, roughly 93% seen once. The source material was peripheral blood mononuclear cells (PBMCs). All receptors come from a human donor with classical Hodgkin lymphoma. Both conserved end residues are part of each CDR3. Fields, in order: clone size, D gene, V gene, J gene, CDR3 DNA, CDR3 protein. D genes are given only for firm matches. Only part of the rows carry a size: once, few, many, or a class if the clone is expanded.

abundance: NA
d_gene: NA
v_gene: TRBV5-6
j_gene: TRBJ2-6
CDR3nt: TGTGCCAGCAGCTGGGGGCGCTCTGGGGCCAACGTCCTGACTTTC
CDR3aa: CASSWGRSGANVLTF

abundance: NA
d_gene: NA
v_gene: TRBV28
j_gene: TRBJ1-1
CDR3nt: TGTGCCAGCAGTGGATACATGGACTCCACTGAAGCTTTCTTT
CDR3aa: CASSGYMDSTEAFF

abundance: once
d_gene: NA
v_gene: TRBV10-3
j_gene: TRBJ1-2
CDR3nt: TGTGCCATCAGTGCTTCCCTGGCCTTAACGAACAGCTACACCTTC
CDR3aa: CAISASLALTNSYTF

abundance: NA
d_gene: NA
v_gene: TRBV9
j_gene: TRBJ2-3
CDR3nt: TGTGCCAGCAGCGCCCGATTCTACACCACAGATACGCAGTATTTT
CDR3aa: CASSARFYTTDTQYF

abundance: NA
d_gene: TRBD2
v_gene: TRBV5-6
j_gene: TRBJ2-5
CDR3nt: TGTGCCAGCAGCGGGATCGTAGCGGGGGGAGGAACGGAGACCCAGTACTTC
CDR3aa: CASSGIVAGGGTETQYF

abundance: NA
d_gene: NA
v_gene: TRBV2
j_gene: TRBJ1-1
CDR3nt: TGTGCCAGCAGTGACAACAGGGAAGGTTTGAACACTGAAGCTTTCTTT
CDR3aa: CASSDNREGLNTEAFF

abundance: once
d_gene: NA
v_gene: TRBV7-9
j_gene: TRBJ2-3
CDR3nt: TGTGCCAGCAGCTTAGATTACAGCAAGTCAGATACGCAGTATTTT
CDR3aa: CASSLDYSKSDTQYF

abundance: NA
d_gene: TRBD2
v_gene: TRBV5-1
j_gene: TRBJ2-5
CDR3nt: TGCGCCAGCACGGTTACGGGAGGGTTAGGAGAGACCCAGTACTTC
CDR3aa: CASTVTGGLGETQYF

abundance: NA
d_gene: TRBD2
v_gene: TRBV10-1
j_gene: TRBJ2-1
CDR3nt: TGCGCCAGCAGTGAGACCCTCGGACTAGCGGGTTCCTACAATGAGCAGTTCTTC
CDR3aa: CASSETLGLAGSYNEQFF

abundance: NA
d_gene: NA
v_gene: TRBV4-1
j_gene: TRBJ2-1
CDR3nt: TGCGCCAGCAGCCGGAAAGCCCTTGGAGCGGTCTACAATGAGCAGTTCTTC
CDR3aa: CASSRKALGAVYNEQFF

abundance: few
d_gene: NA
v_gene: TRBV7-9
j_gene: TRBJ1-2
CDR3nt: TGTGCCAGCAGCTTAGGAGGAGGGCGCGGCTACACCTTC
CDR3aa: CASSLGGGRGYTF

abundance: NA
d_gene: TRBD1
v_gene: TRBV28
j_gene: TRBJ2-4
CDR3nt: TGTGCCAGCAGTTTACCAGACAGGGCGAGGTACATTCAGTACTTC
CDR3aa: CASSLPDRARYIQYF

abundance: NA
d_gene: NA
v_gene: TRBV15
j_gene: TRBJ2-2
CDR3nt: TGTGCCACCAGCAGAGATAAAGAGACCGGGGAGCTGTTTTTT
CDR3aa: CATSRDKETGELFF

abundance: NA
d_gene: NA
v_gene: TRBV5-1
j_gene: TRBJ2-3
CDR3nt: TGCGCCAGCAGCTTTAACTCCAGAATCACAGATACGCAGTATTTT
CDR3aa: CASSFNSRITDTQYF

abundance: NA
d_gene: TRBD1
v_gene: TRBV28
j_gene: TRBJ1-5
CDR3nt: TGTGCCAGCAGCCCGGGACAGGGGGGCAATCAGCCCCAGCATTTT
CDR3aa: CASSPGQGGNQPQHF

abundance: few
d_gene: TRBD2
v_gene: TRBV28
j_gene: TRBJ2-3
CDR3nt: TGTGCCAGCAGTTTCAGCGGGAGGGGTAGCACAGATACGCAGTATTTT
CDR3aa: CASSFSGRGSTDTQYF

abundance: NA
d_gene: TRBD1
v_gene: TRBV5-1
j_gene: TRBJ2-1
CDR3nt: TGCGCCAGCAGCCTCGGGACAGGCGGCCGGAGCTCCTACAATGAGCAGTTCTTC
CDR3aa: CASSLGTGGRSSYNEQFF

abundance: NA
d_gene: NA
v_gene: TRBV6-1
j_gene: TRBJ1-1
CDR3nt: TGTGCCAGCAAGGCGGGGATCAGGGGAGCTTTCTTT
CDR3aa: CASKAGIRGAFF

abundance: NA
d_gene: NA
v_gene: TRBV15
j_gene: TRBJ1-4
CDR3nt: TGTGCCACCAGCAGCGCTACAGGTCAGGGCGAAAAACTGTTTTTT
CDR3aa: CATSSATGQGEKLFF

abundance: NA
d_gene: NA
v_gene: TRBV5-8
j_gene: TRBJ1-5
CDR3nt: TGTGCCAGCAGCCTCTGGGCCTATAGCAATCAGCCCCAGCATTTT
CDR3aa: CASSLWAYSNQPQHF

abundance: NA
d_gene: NA
v_gene: TRBV2
j_gene: TRBJ2-3
CDR3nt: TGTGCCAGCATAGGGACCACAGATACGCAGTATTTT
CDR3aa: CASIGTTDTQYF

abundance: NA
d_gene: TRBD2
v_gene: TRBV7-3
j_gene: TRBJ2-1
CDR3nt: TGTGCCAGCAGCGCCGGACTAGCGGACAATGAGCAGTTCTTC
CDR3aa: CASSAGLADNEQFF

abundance: NA
d_gene: NA
v_gene: TRBV30
j_gene: TRBJ1-5
CDR3nt: TGTGCCTGGAGGTCCCCGGGGAGGTTCGAGCAGCCCCAGCATTTT
CDR3aa: CAWRSPGRFEQPQHF

abundance: NA
d_gene: NA
v_gene: TRBV29-1
j_gene: TRBJ1-1
CDR3nt: TGCAGCGTTCTGACAGATAGCCTCATGAACACTGAAGCTTTCTTT
CDR3aa: CSVLTDSLMNTEAFF

abundance: NA
d_gene: NA
v_gene: TRBV19
j_gene: TRBJ1-1
CDR3nt: TGTGCCAGTAGCTTGGGACGGGGGAGAGGAGCTTTCTTT
CDR3aa: CASSLGRGRGAFF

abundance: NA
d_gene: NA
v_gene: TRBV10-3
j_gene: TRBJ1-1
CDR3nt: TGTGCCATCATAACGCTTGACGGGAACACTGAAGCTTTCTTT
CDR3aa: CAIITLDGNTEAFF

abundance: NA
d_gene: TRBD2
v_gene: TRBV7-8
j_gene: TRBJ2-1
CDR3nt: TGTGCCAGCAGCCAAGCCATTAGCGGGAGGATTCAAAATGAGCAGTTCTTC
CDR3aa: CASSQAISGRIQNEQFF

abundance: NA
d_gene: NA
v_gene: TRBV19
j_gene: TRBJ1-1
CDR3nt: TGTGCCAGTAGTCCCCGGGCCGGTGGGACTGAAGCTTTCTTT
CDR3aa: CASSPRAGGTEAFF

abundance: NA
d_gene: NA
v_gene: TRBV30
j_gene: TRBJ2-4
CDR3nt: TGTGCCTGGAGTGTACGGTGGGGGGGCCTTAATGAGAGAAACATTCAGTACTTC
CDR3aa: CAWSVRWGGLNERNIQYF

abundance: NA
d_gene: TRBD1
v_gene: TRBV7-9
j_gene: TRBJ1-2
CDR3nt: TGTGCCAGCAGCCTCGGGACAGGAGCCGTACATGGCTACACCTTC
CDR3aa: CASSLGTGAVHGYTF